This entry features one T cell receptor beta chain sequence. The target antigen is unknown. CDR1 and CDR2 (germline): MDHEN, SYDVKM. The CDR3 runs to 15 residues. V was pared by 6 bases and J by 5 bases, with 13 bases of the junction left unmatched. The sample originates from a study of T cells in tuberculosis. Study results and limitations: Shorter CDR3-alpha in active tuberculosis partly drove smaller distances. Using the GMM-specific repertoire gave about 85% accuracy versus about 64% with motifs.

Stated time point: new active TB diagnosis, blood taken before or within 7 days of starting treatment. Included patients were adults of at least 18, HIV-seronegative, South African. The repertoire was sequenced with immunoSEQ multiplex PCR; TCRdb's copy has only in-frame clones and lacks some. This sample has about 30,000 clones, with 92% found just once. This sequence was found in an adult with tuberculosis. The specimen comprised PBMCs, sampled at tuberculosis diagnosis. This chain connects TRBV28 to TRBJ2-7; 7 nucleotides match TRBD2. In DNA, the CDR3 is TGTGCCAGCAGCAGCGGGGCGGAGCGTCTCCACGAGCAGTACTTC. It encodes CASSSGAERLHEQYF.